This TCR beta chain was sequenced for a study of blood T cell repertoires in COVID-19. Whole-study context: Sites across the United States, Italy and Spain contributed samples from acute and convalescent COVID-19. Sample material is recorded as cDNA or gDNA derived from T cells, B-cell-depleted T cells, or PBMCs.

Per the study methods: Using reference gene primer amplification, nucleated cell counts were estimated. Only in-frame clones appear in the TCRdb table, and some are missing; sequencing was by immunoSEQ multiplex PCR. The D gene and trimming were derived from the DNA, and the V and J assignments and clone size from that table. The data show fewer than 300,000 clones, with about 86% seen just once and less than 15% held by the top ten. Seattle researchers signed up patients amid active infection and tracked them longitudinally. The origin of this receptor is a woman in her twenties or thirties with COVID-19, enrolled during active disease. Sequenced: peripheral blood.

The CDR3 region has the DNA TGTGCCAGCAGCCCCAGGACAGGGTTTTCACCCCTCCACTTT. Protein: CASSPRTGFSPLHF. The V gene is TRBV28, the J gene TRBJ1-6; 8 bases are shared with TRBD1. This CDR3 is 14 amino acids long. In germline, CDR1 is MDHEN, CDR2 SYDVKM. J was trimmed by 9 bases and V by 6 bases; bases with no gene match: 7.